The rows below give T cell receptor beta chains drawn from one sample of a study of identical twins. TCRdb re-called the 5' RACE reads through MiXCR, storing one row per CDR3 protein. The sample includes some 500,000 distinct CDR3 sequences, 13% to 15% seen only once; the top ten take more than 0.8%. These data also featured in a second study, about yellow fever vaccine responses in identical twins.

The sequencing input was CD4+ T cells sorted from blood. Receptors were obtained from a woman aged 18-29 years in good health. The CDR3 runs from the conserved cysteine through the conserved F or W. A D gene is named only where the DNA matches it firmly. Not every row has a clone size; where given, it reads once, few, many or a size class.

CDR3nt: TGCAGTGCTTTCCTAAGCCCTAGGGATGAGCAGTTCTTC
CDR3aa: CSAFLSPRDEQFF
v_gene: TRBV20-1
j_gene: TRBJ2-1
abundance: many
d_gene: NA
len: 13

CDR3nt: TGTGCCATCAGTGGACCGATCGGTGAGGGCGGCTACACCTTC
CDR3aa: CAISGPIGEGGYTF
v_gene: TRBV10-3
j_gene: TRBJ1-2
abundance: few
d_gene: NA
len: 14

CDR3nt: TGCGCCAGCAGCTTGACAGGGTACCAAGAGACCCAGTACTTC
CDR3aa: CASSLTGYQETQYF
v_gene: TRBV5-1
j_gene: TRBJ2-5
abundance: few
d_gene: NA
len: 14

CDR3nt: TGTGCCAGCTCACCTCATACAGGGGGCCTGAATGAGCAGTTCTTC
CDR3aa: CASSPHTGGLNEQFF
v_gene: TRBV18
j_gene: TRBJ2-1
abundance: NA
d_gene: TRBD1
len: 15

CDR3nt: TGTGCCAGCGATGGCCGCGAGCGGGGGAGCTCCTACGAGCAGTACTTC
CDR3aa: CASDGRERGSSYEQYF
v_gene: TRBV2
j_gene: TRBJ2-7
abundance: NA
d_gene: TRBD2
len: 16

CDR3nt: TGCAGTGCTAGAGAGTACGAGCAGTACTTC
CDR3aa: CSAREYEQYF
v_gene: TRBV20-1
j_gene: TRBJ2-7
abundance: NA
d_gene: NA
len: 10

CDR3nt: TGTGCCACCCTTTTCCCCCGACTTACTAGTCATTCCGGGGAGCTGTTTTTT
CDR3aa: CATLFPRLTSHSGELFF
v_gene: TRBV6-2/TRBV6-3
j_gene: TRBJ2-2
abundance: NA
d_gene: NA
len: 17

CDR3nt: TGCAGTGCTAGACCCTCGGACAGGGGAAATGAGCAGTTCTTC
CDR3aa: CSARPSDRGNEQFF
v_gene: TRBV20-1
j_gene: TRBJ2-1
abundance: NA
d_gene: TRBD1
len: 14

CDR3nt: TGTGCCAGCAGCTTAGCGGGGGTAGCGGGTAAAGGGGGGCAAGAGACCCAGTACTTC
CDR3aa: CASSLAGVAGKGGQETQYF
v_gene: TRBV7-2
j_gene: TRBJ2-5
abundance: NA
d_gene: NA
len: 19

CDR3nt: TGTGCCAGCAGTTTGGCAGGGATGGATGAGCAGTTCTTC
CDR3aa: CASSLAGMDEQFF
v_gene: TRBV12-3/TRBV12-4
j_gene: TRBJ2-1
abundance: NA
d_gene: NA
len: 13

CDR3nt: TGCGCCAGCAGCTTGCTGACAGGGACCCAAGAGACCCAGTACTTC
CDR3aa: CASSLLTGTQETQYF
v_gene: TRBV5-1
j_gene: TRBJ2-5
abundance: NA
d_gene: TRBD1
len: 15

CDR3nt: TGTGCCAGCAGTGATGGACAGGGGAGCCACGAGCAGTACTTC
CDR3aa: CASSDGQGSHEQYF
v_gene: TRBV2
j_gene: TRBJ2-7
abundance: NA
d_gene: TRBD1
len: 14

CDR3nt: TGTGCCAGCAGCTTAGAACTAGAGACCTACGAGCAGTACTTC
CDR3aa: CASSLELETYEQYF
v_gene: TRBV7-9
j_gene: TRBJ2-7
abundance: NA
d_gene: NA
len: 14

CDR3nt: TGTGCCAGCAGAGGACTAGCGCCCGGCACAGATACGCAGTATTTT
CDR3aa: CASRGLAPGTDTQYF
v_gene: TRBV6-1
j_gene: TRBJ2-3
abundance: NA
d_gene: TRBD2
len: 15

CDR3nt: TGCGCCAGCAGCTTAATGACAGGCCAAGAGACCCAGTACTTC
CDR3aa: CASSLMTGQETQYF
v_gene: TRBV5-1
j_gene: TRBJ2-5
abundance: NA
d_gene: NA
len: 14

CDR3nt: TGTGCCAGCAGCCGCGGACAAGTGAACACTGAAGCTTTCTTT
CDR3aa: CASSRGQVNTEAFF
v_gene: TRBV12-3/TRBV12-4
j_gene: TRBJ1-1
abundance: many
d_gene: NA
len: 14

CDR3nt: TGTGCCAGCAGTTTCCTTGGACAGGGGGCCTACGAGCAGTACTTC
CDR3aa: CASSFLGQGAYEQYF
v_gene: TRBV12-3/TRBV12-4
j_gene: TRBJ2-7
abundance: few
d_gene: TRBD1
len: 15

CDR3nt: TGTGCCAGCAGCTTAGACCTGGGAAAGGGTCGCAATGAGCAGTTCTTC
CDR3aa: CASSLDLGKGRNEQFF
v_gene: TRBV11-2
j_gene: TRBJ2-1
abundance: few
d_gene: NA
len: 16

CDR3nt: TGCGCCAGCAGCCAGGCCCTAGCGGGGAGCTACAATGAGCAGTTCTTC
CDR3aa: CASSQALAGSYNEQFF
v_gene: TRBV4-3
j_gene: TRBJ2-1
abundance: NA
d_gene: TRBD2
len: 16

CDR3nt: TGTGCCAGCAGCTACGGGACAGCTAATGAAAAACTGTTTTTT
CDR3aa: CASSYGTANEKLFF
v_gene: TRBV28
j_gene: TRBJ1-4
abundance: many
d_gene: TRBD1
len: 14

CDR3nt: TGTGCCAGCAGGCAACTAGCGGTGGCCTACAATGAGCAGTTCTTC
CDR3aa: CASRQLAVAYNEQFF
v_gene: TRBV2
j_gene: TRBJ2-1
abundance: many
d_gene: TRBD2
len: 15

CDR3nt: TGCAGTGCTAGTAGGACTAGCGGTACCTACGAGCAGTACTTC
CDR3aa: CSASRTSGTYEQYF
v_gene: TRBV20-1
j_gene: TRBJ2-7
abundance: many
d_gene: TRBD2
len: 14